This TCR beta chain is from a study of blood T cell repertoires in COVID-19. Overall study context: The study drew acute and convalescent COVID-19 samples from the United States, Italy and Spain.

Repertoires were generated with immunoSEQ multiplex PCR, while TCRdb's copy carries only in-frame clones and drops some. The sample carries about 150,000 clones, approximately 86% recorded once. V lost 0 bases, J lost 5 bases, and 17 bases lay in between. The CDR3 has 17 amino acids. Germline-derived CDR1 and CDR2 are SGHDT and YYEEEE. Material for sequencing was peripheral blood. This sequence joins TRBV5-6 and TRBJ2-2; D might be TRBD1 (6 bases). The clonotype originates from a man at least 80 years old with COVID-19, enrolled during active disease. The CDR3 bases are TGTGCCAGCAGCTTGGGTGGGACACGACAACGTACCGGGGAGCTGTTTTTT. This sequence encodes CASSLGGTRQRTGELFF. The complete variable domain, with remaining parts taken from reference TRBV5-6 and TRBJ2-2, reads DAGVTQSPTHLIKTRGQQVTLRCSPKSGHDTVSWYQQALGQGPQFIFQYYEEEERQRGNFPDRFSGHQFPNYSSELNVNALLLGDSALYLCASSLGGTRQRTGELFFGEGSRLTVL.